The clone carrying this T cell receptor (beta chain) showed up just once. V gave up 2 bases and J gave up 5 bases, with 10 bases separating them. In germline, CDR1 is KGHDR, CDR2 SFDVKD. The CDR3 length is 14 residues. This sample stems from a study of blood T cell repertoires in COVID-19. Study background: The United States, Italy and Spain were the sources of the acute and convalescent COVID-19 samples. T cells, B-cell-depleted T cells, or PBMCs provided the cDNA or gDNA that served as material.

Authors' analysis steps: Nucleated cell number was recorded as an estimate derived from reference gene primer amplification. Assay: immunoSEQ multiplex PCR; the TCRdb copy retains only in-frame clones and omits some. The V and J calls and the clone size are those of that table, but D and trimming were determined from the DNA. Among 51,000 or so clones listed, around 90% were seen once. V is TRBV24-1 and J is TRBJ2-3; maybe TRBD2 (5 bases). Sequences were obtained from peripheral blood. This sequence originates from an older man with acute or convalescent COVID-19. In DNA, the CDR3 is TGTGCCACCAGTGATTCGCTGGGAGTAGATACGCAGTATTTT. Translated, it gives CATSDSLGVDTQYF.